This entry lists 12 T cell receptor beta chains sequenced from one sample in a study of vaccination effects on CD4 cells after COVID-19. These receptors have no identified antigens. The data were produced by immunoSEQ multiplex PCR, yet TCRdb's version contains in-frame clones alone and is incomplete. The top ten hold about 1.6% of the sample, which has roughly 70,000 clones, 74% seen once. Antigen-specific CD4+ T cells were first expanded with viral peptide pools by the ViraFEST assay and only then sequenced. At the end of over 8 days of culture, CD4+ T cells were isolated. Participants each got two BNT162b2 or mRNA-1273 vaccine doses. The sequences come from CD4+ T cells from PBMCs cultured with HCoV-229E spike peptides, collected after COVID-19 vaccination. The receptors here all came from a human donor who received a COVID-19 vaccine.

This chain links TRBV2 with TRBJ2-5; D is possibly TRBD1 (5 bases). V was cut by 8 bases and J by 5 bases, with 12 bases left in between. The germline V gene encodes CDR1 SNHLY and CDR2 FYNNEI. This CDR3 comprises 12 residues. The CDR3 is CASSPSGETQYF. The CDR3 bases are TGTGCCAGCTCGCCGTCAGGGGAGACCCAGTACTTC.

The V call is TRBV6-5, the J call TRBJ1-1, with 9 bases that match TRBD1. Trimming removed 8 bases from V and 0 bases from J; junction bases left unmatched: 7. The CDR3 runs 15 residues. In germline, CDR1 is MNHEY, CDR2 SVGAGI. CDR3 protein: CASVPGQGLNTEAFF. CDR3 nucleotides: TGTGCCAGCGTCCCGGGACAGGGATTGAACACTGAAGCTTTCTTT.

The rearrangement links TRBV10-2 to TRBJ1-2; 8 nucleotides match TRBD1. Germline V gene sequence: CDR1 WSHSY, CDR2 SAAADI. This CDR3 spans 15 amino acids. Losses at the gene ends were 3 bases for V and 1 base for J; bases not matched to a gene: 4. The CDR3 spells CASSEVDRGNYGYTF. The DNA of the CDR3 is TGCGCCAGCAGTGAAGTTGACAGGGGTAACTATGGCTACACCTTC.

This chain links TRBV18 with TRBJ2-7; perhaps TRBD1 as D (6 bases). V gave up 5 bases and J gave up 3 bases, with 11 bases separating them. This CDR3 has 13 amino acids. Germline V gene sequence: CDR1 KGHSH, CDR2 LQKENI. The CDR3 sequence is CASSLGQYYEQYV. Written as DNA, the CDR3 is TGTGCCAGCTCATTAGGACAGTACTACGAGCAGTACGTC.

The genes are TRBV30 and TRBJ1-3; D is possibly TRBD1 (5 bases). The V end was cut by 0 bases, the J end by 0 bases, with 15 bases between. The CDR3 is 17 amino acids. Germline V gene data show CDR1 as GTSNPN and CDR2 as SVGIG (reference sequence). This CDR3 is CAWSVSRWGRSGNTIYF. CDR3 DNA sequence: TGTGCCTGGAGTGTATCTCGTTGGGGACGCTCTGGAAACACCATATATTTT.

The gene calls are TRBV5-1 and TRBJ1-2; possible D gene TRBD1, 5 bases. This CDR3 has 14 residues. The germline gives CDR1 SGHRS, CDR2 YFSETQ. V was trimmed by 0 bases and J by 8 bases, leaving 14 bases between them. CDR3 sequence (DNA): TGCGCCAGCAGCTTGGAGTACCGTCAGGGAGGCTACACCTTC. As protein: CASSLEYRQGGYTF.

The DNA of the CDR3 is TGTGCCAGCAGTCGAACGAGGGGCGGCTCCTACGAGCAGTACGTC. Protein: CASSRTRGGSYEQYV. V is TRBV27 and J is TRBJ2-7; D tentatively fits TRBD1 or TRBD2 (5 bases each). The CDR3 consists of 15 residues. Germline V gives CDR1 MNHEY, CDR2 SMNVEV (reference sequence). Trimming removed 5 bases from V and 0 bases from J, with 14 bases in between.

This clone was found once. V and J are TRBV29-1 and TRBJ2-3, with 9 bases aligning to TRBD2. Looked up from germline, CDR1 is SQVTM and CDR2 is ANQGSEA. The CDR3 sequence is 14 residues long. Trimming cost V 4 bases and J 1 base; bases outside gene matches: 3. The CDR3 DNA follows: TGCAGCGTTGTTCAGCGGGGGGGCACAGATACGCAGTATTTT. Translation: CSVVQRGGTDTQYF.

The chain joins TRBV7-9 to TRBJ1-1; TRBD1 aligns across 8 bases. This CDR3 region has 14 residues. The trim removed 5 bases at V and 5 bases at J, leaving 7 bases unmatched. CDR1 SEHNR and CDR2 FQNEAQ come from the germline V gene (reference sequence). CDR3 nucleotide sequence: TGTGCCAGCAGCCCCGTCAGGGGGCCGACTGAAGCTTTCTTT. It encodes CASSPVRGPTEAFF.

This clone has only a few counts. CDR3 sequence (DNA): TGTGCCAGCTCAGAACGGGGTGCGGGGAGGAACGAGCAGTACGTC. This codes for CASSERGAGRNEQYV. The rearrangement uses TRBV2 and TRBJ2-7; possibly TRBD2 for D (6 bases). The germline V and J ends were trimmed by 8 bases and 5 bases, with 22 bases remaining between them. The germline V gene encodes CDR1 SNHLY and CDR2 FYNNEI. The CDR3 is made up of 15 amino acids.

The chain joins TRBV19 to TRBJ2-1; 9 bases are shared with TRBD2. CDR1 and CDR2 from the germline V gene are LNHDA and SQIVND (reference sequence). The CDR3 contains 14 residues. V lost 7 bases and J lost 5; bases outside the gene matches: 6. CDR3 sequence (DNA): TGTGCCAGTACTTGGCTAGCGGGGAACAATGAGCAGTTCTTC. Translated: CASTWLAGNNEQFF.

The chain uses TRBV7-2 and TRBJ1-1, with D hard to call. The ends were cut back, 5 bases at V and 10 bases at J, with 11 bases in the middle. This CDR3 is built from 11 residues. Germline values: CDR1 SGHTA, CDR2 FQGNSA. The CDR3, as DNA: TGTGCCAGCAGCCTTCTGACCGGAGCTTTCTTT. This codes for CASSLLTGAFF.